The 31 T cell receptor beta chains below all came from one sample that was sequenced in a study of T-cell reconstitution after alpha-beta-depleted transplantation in children (dated by TCRdb to between 2015 and 2016). Library prep was done by PCR. Sequencing took place on an Illumina HiSeq 2500. Molecular barcoding was employed in the preparation of TCR libraries, with unique molecular identifiers being used to normalize TCRbeta repertoire quantification. TCRdb reprocessing: public reads trimmed at Q25 with fastp, clones called with MiXCR, in-frame beta chains kept. Identical CDR3 proteins give one entry, which carries the most common genes and DNA. This sample is represented by hundreds of thousands of distinct CDR3 sequences; approximately 16% of them were singletons. In total, the top ten clones hold approximately 1.1% of the sample. The specimen comprised PBMCs from the stem cell graft donor, sampled from the stem cell graft. Receptors originate from a human donor who donated a stem cell graft to a child with acute myeloid leukemia.

Ten or more counts support this clonotype. The genes are TRBV9 and TRBJ1-1; D ambiguous. V shed 0 bases and J shed 4 bases, with 4 bases lying between them. Per the germline V gene, CDR1 is SGDLS and CDR2 is YYNGEE. The CDR3 is made up of 12 amino acids. CDR3 bases: TGTGCCAGCAGCGTAGAGGGCACTGAAGCTTTCTTT. It translates to CASSVEGTEAFF.

This clonotype was seen only a few times. The chain employs TRBV6-1 and TRBJ2-2; tentative D call: TRBD2 (6 bases). The CDR3 loop spans 13 amino acids. Per the germline V gene, CDR1 is MNHNS and CDR2 is SASEGT. The V gene lost 4 bases and the J gene lost 6 bases, with 9 bases spanning the gap. DNA of the CDR3: TGTGCCAGCAGTGCGACTAGTTCCGGGGAGCTGTTTTTT. It is translated as CASSATSSGELFF.

This clonotype has just a few counts. The chain carries TRBV5-1 and TRBJ1-3, with D uncertain. This CDR3 spans 15 amino acids. CDR1 and CDR2 (germline): SGHRS, YFSETQ. V was cut by 1 base and J by 0 bases, with 8 bases left in between. CDR3: CASSLKADSGNTIYF. The CDR3 DNA reads TGCGCCAGCAGCTTGAAGGCAGACTCTGGAAACACCATATATTTT. Based on the CDR3 plus reference TRBV5-1 and TRBJ1-3, the full variable domain is KAGVTQTPRYLIKTRGQQVTLSCSPISGHRSVSWYQQTPGQGLQFLFEYFSETQRNKGNFPGRFSGRQFSNSRSEMNVSTLELGDSALYLCASSLKADSGNTIYFGEGSWLTVV.

The V and J genes are TRBV12-3 or TRBV12-4 and TRBJ1-2; TRBD1 matches 7 bases. CDR3 length equals 16 residues. Trimming cost V 8 bases and J 2 bases; bases outside gene matches: 14. CDR3 nucleotide sequence: TGTGCCAGCCGGGGACTGACAGGGCCGGGGAACTATGGCTACACCTTC. Its protein is CASRGLTGPGNYGYTF.

This clonotype was observed at least ten times. This rearrangement joins TRBV11-2 to TRBJ2-5; TRBD1 or TRBD2 may be the D gene (5 bases each). V dropped 5 bases and J dropped 2 bases, with 12 bases sitting between them. Germline CDR1 and CDR2: SGHAT and FQNNGV. The CDR3 is made up of 14 amino acids. The CDR3 is CASSITRGQETQYF. The CDR3 DNA follows: TGTGCCAGCAGCATCACTAGGGGTCAAGAGACCCAGTACTTC.

This clonotype was seen a few times. The rearrangement joins TRBV20-1 to TRBJ2-1, with 7 bases fitting TRBD1. CDR1 and CDR2 (germline): DFQATT, SNEGSKA (reference sequence). Trimming cost V 0 bases and J 4 bases; bases outside gene matches: 9. The length of the CDR3 is 16 residues. Written as DNA, the CDR3 is TGCAGTGCTAGAGAGGTCGGGACAGTCCATTACAATGAGCAGTTCTTC. Encoded protein: CSAREVGTVHYNEQFF.

V and J are TRBV12-3 or TRBV12-4 and TRBJ1-1; D gene ambiguous. V was clipped by 3 bases and J by 4 bases, with 12 bases between them. This CDR3 has 14 residues. The CDR3 DNA is TGTGCCAGCAGTTTTCGGGCGGTAGTCACTGAAGCTTTCTTT. It specifies CASSFRAVVTEAFF.

This clonotype was recorded once. The genes are TRBV20-1 and TRBJ1-1; D remains unclear. Germline CDR1 reads DFQATT; CDR2 reads SNEGSKA (reference sequence). The CDR3 covers 14 residues. Trimming stripped 1 base from V and 3 bases from J, with 12 bases between. The CDR3: CSARGTRADTEAFF. The CDR3 nucleotides are TGCAGTGCTAGAGGGACTAGAGCGGACACTGAAGCTTTCTTT.

The CDR3 coding sequence is TGTGCCAGCAGCTCTCGGGAGAGGCAGCCCCAGCATTTT. Translation: CASSSRERQPQHF. V gene TRBV7-9 combines with J gene TRBJ1-5; no clear D. The CDR3 is made up of 13 amino acids. Trimming shortened V by 4 bases and J by 7 bases, and 11 bases separated the two germline ends. The V gene's germline CDR1 is SEHNR and CDR2 FQNEAQ (reference sequence).

This clonotype was recorded at least ten times. This chain uses TRBV12-3 or TRBV12-4 with TRBJ2-1; a weak D match, TRBD2 (6 bases). The length of the CDR3 is 14 residues. V shed 5 bases and J shed 6 bases, with 14 bases lying between them. For the CDR3, the DNA is TGTGCCAGCAGTCACGGGACTCCTTTCAATGAGCAGTTCTTC. Its translation: CASSHGTPFNEQFF.

This clonotype was recorded at least ten times. The rearrangement links TRBV20-1 to TRBJ2-7; 9 bases map to TRBD1. CDR1 and CDR2 (germline): DFQATT, SNEGSKA (reference sequence). Unmatched junction bases numbered 8, after V lost 4 bases and J lost 4 bases. The CDR3 covers 14 residues. The CDR3 here is CSAIYTGTGYEQYF. DNA of the CDR3: TGCAGTGCTATTTATACCGGGACAGGGTACGAGCAGTACTTC.

This clonotype was recorded many times. The V and J genes are TRBV7-2 and TRBJ1-2; 7 bases align to TRBD1. The CDR3 loop spans 15 amino acids. Germline assignment: CDR1 SGHTA and CDR2 FQGNSA. V gave up 0 bases and J gave up 3 bases; unmatched junction bases: 4. CDR3 in amino acids: CASSLALTGHYGYTF. The CDR3 DNA is TGTGCCAGCAGCTTAGCCCTGACAGGGCACTATGGCTACACCTTC.

This chain uses TRBV5-6 with TRBJ1-2; D is uncertain. Per germline, CDR1 SGHDT and CDR2 YYEEEE. V was shortened by 0 bases and J by 1 base, with 7 bases between the two germline ends. The length of the CDR3 is 14 residues. The CDR3 DNA sequence: TGTGCCAGCAGCTTGGGGCGGCTTAACTATGGCTACACCTTC. It specifies CASSLGRLNYGYTF.

This clonotype was detected many times. The V call is TRBV7-2, the J call TRBJ2-3; D remains unclear. CDR3 length: 15 residues. The V end lost 1 base, the J end lost 1 base, and 9 bases lay between the germline ends. Germline CDR1 and CDR2: SGHTA and FQGNSA. CDR3 nucleotides: TGTGCCAGCAGCTTAGTACCCTCAGGCACAGATACGCAGTATTTT. Translation: CASSLVPSGTDTQYF.

The V call is TRBV7-9, the J call TRBJ2-7; D might be TRBD2 (6 bases). Germline V CDR1 and CDR2: SEHNR, FQNEAQ (reference sequence). Trimming removed 1 base at V and 2 bases at J, with 9 bases between. The CDR3 sequence is 14 residues long. This chain's CDR3 is CASSLGGEPYEQYV. CDR3 nucleotide sequence: TGTGCCAGCAGCTTAGGCGGGGAACCCTACGAGCAGTACGTC.

This chain uses TRBV4-3 with TRBJ2-3; unclear D gene. Germline-derived CDR1 and CDR2 are LGHNA and YSLEER. This CDR3 spans 18 amino acids. The V and J ends lost 4 bases and 2 bases respectively, with 22 bases between them. Here the CDR3 reads CASSPRQFGRRITDTQYF. As DNA, the CDR3 is TGCGCCAGCAGCCCCCGCCAGTTTGGGCGACGCATCACAGATACGCAGTATTTT.

The CDR3 spells CSAAPRGRNTEAFF. CDR3 nucleotide sequence: TGCAGTGCCGCACCGAGGGGAAGGAACACTGAAGCTTTCTTT. This rearrangement joins TRBV20-1 to TRBJ1-1, with a possible D match to TRBD1 (5 bases). Deletions cut 6 bases from V and 1 base from J, with 15 bases between. The CDR3 has 14 amino acids. CDR1 is DFQATT, CDR2 SNEGSKA, per germline (reference sequence).

Points on this clonotype: A much larger clone is a single base away; this may be a read error. The chain employs TRBV29-1 and TRBJ2-1; tentative D call: TRBD1 (5 bases). The germline V and J ends were trimmed by 6 bases and 2 bases, with 14 bases remaining between them. The length of the CDR3 is 14 residues. Per germline, CDR1 SQVTM and CDR2 ANQGSEA. CDR3: CSVAYRRPYNEQFF. The CDR3 DNA is TGCAGCGTAGCCTACAGGCGCCCCTACAATGAGCAGTTCTTC.

The table lists this clonotype with many counts. The V gene is TRBV5-1, the J gene TRBJ2-1, with 8 positions matching TRBD2. J lost 5 bases, V lost 2 bases, and 9 bases had no gene match. Germline CDR1 and CDR2: SGHRS and YFSETQ. The CDR3 is 16 amino acids. The CDR3 DNA is TGCGCCAGCAGCTTATGGGTTCGCGGGGGGAACAATGAGCAGTTCTTC. It codes for CASSLWVRGGNNEQFF.

This clonotype was counted at least ten times. The chain employs TRBV29-1 and TRBJ2-2; 9 nucleotides match TRBD1. This CDR3 is 15 amino acids long. V shed 5 bases, J shed 0 bases, and the junction held 4 bases outside the gene matches. Germline V gene data show CDR1 as SQVTM and CDR2 as ANQGSEA. The CDR3: CSVLGQGPNTGELFF. CDR3 bases: TGCAGCGTTCTCGGACAGGGGCCGAACACCGGGGAGCTGTTTTTT.

This CDR3 reads CSARDSGGAFNEQFF. The CDR3 DNA sequence: TGCAGTGCTAGAGATAGCGGGGGGGCCTTCAATGAGCAGTTCTTC. This rearrangement joins TRBV20-1 to TRBJ2-1; 11 bases align to TRBD2. The CDR3 totals 15 residues. The trim removed 0 bases at V and 6 bases at J, leaving 4 bases unmatched. Germline-derived CDR1 and CDR2 are DFQATT and SNEGSKA (reference sequence).

This clonotype was detected ten times or more. The chain uses TRBV29-1 and TRBJ1-1; D is ambiguous. Between the trimmed V and J ends, which lost 2 bases and 1 base, there was a span of 8 bases. Germline-derived CDR1 and CDR2 are SQVTM and ANQGSEA. This CDR3 spans 13 amino acids. As DNA, the CDR3 is TGCAGCGTTGAATCGGGAGAGAACACTGAAGCTTTCTTT. Its protein product is CSVESGENTEAFF.

This clonotype was recorded at least ten times. V and J are TRBV20-1 and TRBJ1-6; 9 nucleotides agree with TRBD1. The length of the CDR3 is 14 residues. V gave up 2 bases and J gave up 6 bases; unmatched junction bases: 2. CDR1 is DFQATT and CDR2 is SNEGSKA in the germline V gene (reference sequence). The CDR3: CSARRDRVNSPLHF. Written as DNA, the CDR3 is TGCAGTGCTAGAAGGGACAGGGTTAATTCACCCCTCCACTTT.

This clonotype was seen more than once but under ten times. This chain joins TRBV7-2 and TRBJ2-3; tentatively, D is TRBD1 (6 bases). Trimming stripped 8 bases from V and 3 bases from J, with 24 bases between. CDR1 and CDR2 (germline): SGHTA, FQGNSA. The CDR3 runs to 17 residues. The CDR3 here is CASGHLMTGQKTDTQYF. CDR3 coding DNA: TGTGCCAGCGGCCATCTGATGACGGGACAAAAGACAGATACGCAGTATTTT.

This clonotype was observed many times. The CDR3 DNA follows: TGCAGTGGGGGGGAGGTTTACGAGCAGTACTTC. Protein sequence: CSGGEVYEQYF. This chain joins TRBV20-1 and TRBJ2-7; D might be TRBD2 (6 bases). V was pared by 7 bases and J by 4 bases, with 11 bases between. The CDR3 loop spans 11 amino acids. Germline CDR1 reads DFQATT; CDR2 reads SNEGSKA (reference sequence).

The chain links TRBV12-3 or TRBV12-4 to TRBJ1-2; tentatively, D is TRBD1 (5 bases). Trimming took off 8 bases at V and 2 bases at J, with 27 bases between the two ends. The CDR3 has 18 residues. CDR3 amino acids: CASALKTSGAGWNYGYTF. CDR3 DNA: TGTGCCAGCGCACTTAAAACTTCCGGGGCAGGGTGGAACTATGGCTACACCTTC.

The genes are TRBV7-3 and TRBJ2-1; 9 bases line up with TRBD2. The germline gives CDR1 SGHTA, CDR2 FQGTGA. The ends lost 4 bases at V and 2 bases at J; junction bases unmatched: 3. The CDR3 length is 15 residues. The CDR3 reads CASSSERGAYNEQFF. The CDR3 DNA reads TGTGCCAGCAGCTCTGAGCGGGGGGCCTACAATGAGCAGTTCTTC.

This clonotype was seen more than once but under ten times. This CDR3 reads CRTVGLLNTEAFF. The CDR3 nucleotides are TGCAGGACCGTCGGGCTATTGAACACTGAAGCTTTCTTT. The V gene is TRBV20-1, the J gene TRBJ1-1; D ambiguous. Germline CDR1 and CDR2: DFQATT and SNEGSKA (reference sequence). The CDR3 is made up of 13 amino acids.

The chain employs TRBV18 and TRBJ2-3, with TRBD2 as a possible D gene (5 bases). Germline V lookup: CDR1 KGHSH, CDR2 LQKENI. Trimming pared 3 bases from V and 4 bases from J, leaving 14 bases between. The CDR3 loop spans 15 amino acids. In DNA form, the CDR3 reads TGTGCCAGCTCACCTGCGAGGACTTTCGCAGATACGCAGTATTTT. Its translation is CASSPARTFADTQYF.

The rearrangement joins TRBV28 to TRBJ2-1, with unresolved D. With 5 bases removed from V and 7 bases from J, the gap between germline ends came to 15 bases. This CDR3 is built from 14 residues. Germline values: CDR1 MDHEN, CDR2 SYDVKM. CDR3 nucleotides: TGTGCCAGCAGTGCGCCGGTAGGCCGTAATGAGCAGTTCTTC. Amino acid sequence: CASSAPVGRNEQFF.

This clonotype was found a few times. The J gene is TRBJ1-6, the V gene TRBV28; 8 nucleotides match TRBD1. Unmatched junction bases numbered 11, after V lost 6 bases and J lost 10 bases. Germline CDR1 is MDHEN and CDR2 is SYDVKM. The CDR3 has 15 amino acids. CDR3 amino acids: CASREGTGKMSPLHF. CDR3 DNA sequence: TGTGCCAGCAGAGAAGGGACAGGCAAAATGTCACCCCTCCACTTT. The variable domain in full, with the rest retrieved from reference TRBV28 and TRBJ1-6, is DVKVTQSSRYLVKRTGEKVFLECVQDMDHENMFWYRQDPGLGLRLIYFSYDVKMKEKGDIPEGYSVSREKKERFSLILESASTNQTSMYLCASREGTGKMSPLHFGNGTRLTVT.